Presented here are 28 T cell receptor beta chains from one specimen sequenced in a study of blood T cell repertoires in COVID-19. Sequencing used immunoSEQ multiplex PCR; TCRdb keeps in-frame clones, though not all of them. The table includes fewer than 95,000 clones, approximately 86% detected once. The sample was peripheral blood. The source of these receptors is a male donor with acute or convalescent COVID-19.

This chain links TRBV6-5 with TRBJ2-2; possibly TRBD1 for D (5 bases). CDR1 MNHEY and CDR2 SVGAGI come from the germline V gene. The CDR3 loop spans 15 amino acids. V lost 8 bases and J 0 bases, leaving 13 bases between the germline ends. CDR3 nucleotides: TGTGCCAGCGGATCGGCGACAGCGAACACCGGGGAGCTGTTTTTT. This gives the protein CASGSATANTGELFF.

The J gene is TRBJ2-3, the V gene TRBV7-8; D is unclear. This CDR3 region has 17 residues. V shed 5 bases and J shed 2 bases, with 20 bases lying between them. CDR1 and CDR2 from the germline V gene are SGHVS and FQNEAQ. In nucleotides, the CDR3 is TGTGCCAGCAGCGCCCGCGTTCGGAGCCCTGACACAGATACGCAGTATTTT. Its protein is CASSARVRSPDTDTQYF.

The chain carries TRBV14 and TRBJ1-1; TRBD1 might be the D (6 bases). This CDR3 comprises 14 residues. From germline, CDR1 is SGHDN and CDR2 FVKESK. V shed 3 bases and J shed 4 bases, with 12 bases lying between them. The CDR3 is CASSQNRDGTEAFF. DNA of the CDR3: TGTGCCAGCAGCCAGAACAGGGATGGCACTGAAGCTTTCTTT.

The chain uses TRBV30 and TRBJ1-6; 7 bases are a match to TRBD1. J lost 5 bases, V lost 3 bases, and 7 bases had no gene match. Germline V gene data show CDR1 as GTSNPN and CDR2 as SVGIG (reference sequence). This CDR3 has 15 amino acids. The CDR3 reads CAWRNPGQHNSPLHF. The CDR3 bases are TGTGCCTGGAGGAACCCGGGACAGCATAATTCACCCCTCCACTTT. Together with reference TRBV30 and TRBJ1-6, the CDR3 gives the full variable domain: SQTIHQWPATLVQPVGSPLSLECTVEGTSNPNLYWYRQAAGRGLQLLFYSVGIGQISSEVPQNLSASRPQDRQFILSSKKLLLSDSGFYLCAWRNPGQHNSPLHFGNGTRLTVT.

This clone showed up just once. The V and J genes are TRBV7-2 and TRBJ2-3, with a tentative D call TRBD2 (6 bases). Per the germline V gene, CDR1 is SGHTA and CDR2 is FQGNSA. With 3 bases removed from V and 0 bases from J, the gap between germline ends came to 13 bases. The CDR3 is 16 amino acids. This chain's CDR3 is CASSFGRGSSTDTQYF. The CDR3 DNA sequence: TGTGCCAGCAGCTTCGGGCGGGGCTCTAGCACAGATACGCAGTATTTT.

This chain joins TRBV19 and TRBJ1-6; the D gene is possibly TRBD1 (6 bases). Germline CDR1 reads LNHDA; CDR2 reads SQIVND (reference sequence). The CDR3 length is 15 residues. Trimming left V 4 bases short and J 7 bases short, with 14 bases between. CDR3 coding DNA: TGTGCCAGTAGTAGTCTGGGGGCCGGGAATTCACCCCTCCACTTT. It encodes CASSSLGAGNSPLHF.

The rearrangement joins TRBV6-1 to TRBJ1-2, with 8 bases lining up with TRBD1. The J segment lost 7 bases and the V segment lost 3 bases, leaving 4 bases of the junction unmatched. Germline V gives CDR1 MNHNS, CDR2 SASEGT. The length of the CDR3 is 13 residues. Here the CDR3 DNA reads TGTGCCAGCAGTGACAGGGGGCGAATTGGCTACACCTTC. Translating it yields CASSDRGRIGYTF.

The CDR3: CASSQDRGSGNTIYF. The DNA for the CDR3 is TGTGCCAGCAGCCAAGACAGGGGATCTGGAAACACCATATATTTT. V is TRBV4-2 and J is TRBJ1-3, with a possible D match to TRBD1 (6 bases). The germline gives CDR1 LGHNA, CDR2 YNFKEQ. Trimming pared 0 bases from V and 1 base from J, leaving 7 bases between. This CDR3 comprises 15 residues.

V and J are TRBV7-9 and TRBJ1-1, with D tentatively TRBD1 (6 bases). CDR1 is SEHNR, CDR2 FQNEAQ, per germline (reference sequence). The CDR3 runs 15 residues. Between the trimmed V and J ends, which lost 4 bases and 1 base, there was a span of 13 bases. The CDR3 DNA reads TGTGCCAGCAGCTCCCGGACAGAGTCGAACACTGAAGCTTTCTTT. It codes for CASSSRTESNTEAFF.

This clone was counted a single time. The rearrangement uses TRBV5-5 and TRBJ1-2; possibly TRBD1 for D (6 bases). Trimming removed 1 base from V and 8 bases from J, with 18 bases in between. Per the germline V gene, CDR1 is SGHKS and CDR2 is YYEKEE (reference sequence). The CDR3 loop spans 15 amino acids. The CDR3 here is CASSLSLWGQEGYTF. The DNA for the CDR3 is TGTGCCAGCAGCTTGAGTCTCTGGGGGCAAGAGGGCTACACCTTC.

The CDR3 here is CASAQGGQIVYEQYF. The CDR3 DNA reads as TGTGCCAGCGCGCAAGGGGGACAGATAGTCTACGAGCAGTACTTC. The chain recombines TRBV27 with TRBJ2-7, with 7 bases fitting TRBD1. Germline V gene lookup returns CDR1 MNHEY and CDR2 SMNVEV (reference sequence). The V gene end was trimmed by 8 bases and the J gene end by 3 bases; junction bases not matched to a gene: 13. This CDR3 comprises 15 residues.

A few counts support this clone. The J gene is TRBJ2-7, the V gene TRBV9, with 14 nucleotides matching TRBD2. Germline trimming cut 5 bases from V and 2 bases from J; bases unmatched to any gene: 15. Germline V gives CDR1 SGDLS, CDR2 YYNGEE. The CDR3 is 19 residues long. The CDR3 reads CASSQSLGLAGEIAYEQYF. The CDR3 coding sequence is TGTGCCAGCAGTCAGAGCCTGGGACTAGCGGGGGAGATTGCCTACGAGCAGTACTTC.

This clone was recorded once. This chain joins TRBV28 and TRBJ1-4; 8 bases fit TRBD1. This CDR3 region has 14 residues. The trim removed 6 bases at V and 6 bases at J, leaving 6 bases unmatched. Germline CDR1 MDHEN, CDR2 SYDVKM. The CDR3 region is CASRAPTGDEKLFF. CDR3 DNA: TGTGCCAGCAGGGCACCGACAGGGGATGAAAAACTGTTTTTT.

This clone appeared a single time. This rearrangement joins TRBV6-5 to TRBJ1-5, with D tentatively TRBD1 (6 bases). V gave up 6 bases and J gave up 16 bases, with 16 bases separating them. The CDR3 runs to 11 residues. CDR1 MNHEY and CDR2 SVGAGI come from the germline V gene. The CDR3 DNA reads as TGTGCCAGCAGGGCTGGGGACACCTTACATTTT. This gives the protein CASRAGDTLHF.

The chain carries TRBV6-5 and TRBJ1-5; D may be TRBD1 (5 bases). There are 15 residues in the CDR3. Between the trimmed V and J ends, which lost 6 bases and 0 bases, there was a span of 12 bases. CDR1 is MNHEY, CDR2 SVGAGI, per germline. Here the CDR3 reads CASRHGGDSNQPQHF. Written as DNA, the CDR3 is TGTGCCAGCAGGCACGGGGGGGATAGCAATCAGCCCCAGCATTTT.

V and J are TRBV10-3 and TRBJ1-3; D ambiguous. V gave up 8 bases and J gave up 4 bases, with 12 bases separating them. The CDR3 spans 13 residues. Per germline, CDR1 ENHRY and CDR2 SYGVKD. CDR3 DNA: TGTGCCATCCTAAAGAGGGTCGGAAACACCATATATTTT. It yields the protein CAILKRVGNTIYF.

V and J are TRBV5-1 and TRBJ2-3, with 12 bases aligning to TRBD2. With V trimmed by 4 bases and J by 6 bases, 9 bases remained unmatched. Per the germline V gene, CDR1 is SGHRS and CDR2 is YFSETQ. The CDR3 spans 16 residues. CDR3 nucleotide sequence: TGCGCCAGCAGCGCCTCTAGCGGGGGGGCTAAGGATACGCAGTATTTT. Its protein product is CASSASSGGAKDTQYF.

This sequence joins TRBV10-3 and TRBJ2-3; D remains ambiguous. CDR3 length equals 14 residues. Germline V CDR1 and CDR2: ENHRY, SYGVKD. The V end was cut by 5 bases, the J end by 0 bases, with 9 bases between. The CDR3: CAISRTTSTDTQYF. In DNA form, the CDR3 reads TGTGCCATCAGTCGCACGACTAGCACAGATACGCAGTATTTT.

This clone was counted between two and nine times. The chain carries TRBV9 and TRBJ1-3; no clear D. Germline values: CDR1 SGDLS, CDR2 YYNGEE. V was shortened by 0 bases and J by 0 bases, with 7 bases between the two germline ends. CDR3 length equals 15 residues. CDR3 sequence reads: CASSVGWLSGNTIYF. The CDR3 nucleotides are TGTGCCAGCAGCGTAGGGTGGCTCTCTGGAAACACCATATATTTT.

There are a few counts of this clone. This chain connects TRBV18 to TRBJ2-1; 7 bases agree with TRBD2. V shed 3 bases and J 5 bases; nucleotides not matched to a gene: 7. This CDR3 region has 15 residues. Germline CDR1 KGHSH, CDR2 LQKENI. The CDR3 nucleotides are TGTGCCAGCTCACCTAAAGCGGGGCCTGACAATGAGCAGTTCTTC. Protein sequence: CASSPKAGPDNEQFF.

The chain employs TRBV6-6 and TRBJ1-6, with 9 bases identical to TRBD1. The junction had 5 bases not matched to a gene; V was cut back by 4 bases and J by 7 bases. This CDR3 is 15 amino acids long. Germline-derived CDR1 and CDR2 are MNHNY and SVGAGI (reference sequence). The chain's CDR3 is CASSSGQGENSPLHF. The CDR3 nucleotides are TGTGCCAGCAGTTCGGGACAGGGCGAGAATTCACCCCTCCACTTT.

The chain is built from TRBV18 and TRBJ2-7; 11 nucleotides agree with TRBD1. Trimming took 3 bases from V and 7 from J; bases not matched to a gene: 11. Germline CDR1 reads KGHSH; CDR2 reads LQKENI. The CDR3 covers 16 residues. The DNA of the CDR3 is TGTGCCAGCTCACCCCCCTCTGGACAGGGGGCAGGTGAGCAGTACTTC. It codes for CASSPPSGQGAGEQYF.

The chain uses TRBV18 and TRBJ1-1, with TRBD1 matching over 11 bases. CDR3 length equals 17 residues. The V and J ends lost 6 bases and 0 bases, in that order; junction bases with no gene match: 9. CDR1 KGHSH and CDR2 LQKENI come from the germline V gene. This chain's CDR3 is CASSQGQGAILNTEAFF. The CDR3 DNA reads TGTGCCAGCTCCCAAGGACAGGGGGCTATCCTGAACACTGAAGCTTTCTTT.

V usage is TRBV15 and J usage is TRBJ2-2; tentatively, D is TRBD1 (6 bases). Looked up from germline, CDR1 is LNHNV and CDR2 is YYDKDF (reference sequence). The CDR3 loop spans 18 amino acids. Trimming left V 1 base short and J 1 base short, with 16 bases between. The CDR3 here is CATSRVPPTGRNTGELFF. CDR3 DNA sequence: TGTGCCACCAGCAGAGTCCCCCCTACAGGGAGGAACACCGGGGAGCTGTTTTTT.

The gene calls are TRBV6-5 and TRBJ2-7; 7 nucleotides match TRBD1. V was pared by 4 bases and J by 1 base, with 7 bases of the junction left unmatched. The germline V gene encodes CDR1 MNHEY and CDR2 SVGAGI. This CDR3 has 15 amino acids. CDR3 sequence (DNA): TGTGCCAGCAGTTCCGGGACAGCCTTTTCCTACGAGCAGTACTTC. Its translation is CASSSGTAFSYEQYF.

CDR3 coding DNA: TGTGCCAGCAGTTTGGGGACAGTTGGCGAGCAGTACTTC. Translated, it gives CASSLGTVGEQYF. The chain combines TRBV12-3 or TRBV12-4 with TRBJ2-7; 7 bases match TRBD1. CDR3 length: 13 amino acids. The trim removed 3 bases at V and 6 bases at J, leaving 5 bases unmatched.

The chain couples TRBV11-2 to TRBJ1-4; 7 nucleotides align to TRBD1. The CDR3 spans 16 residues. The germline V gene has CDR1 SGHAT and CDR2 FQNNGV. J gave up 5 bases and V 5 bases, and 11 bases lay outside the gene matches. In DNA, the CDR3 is TGTGCCAGCAGCCATTCGGTAGGGGGCGCCAATGAAAAACTGTTTTTT. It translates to CASSHSVGGANEKLFF. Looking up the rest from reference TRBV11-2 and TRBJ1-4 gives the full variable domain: EAGVAQSPRYKIIEKRQSVAFWCNPISGHATLYWYQQILGQGPKLLIQFQNNGVVDDSQLPKDRFSAERLKGVDSTLKIQPAKLEDSAVYLCASSHSVGGANEKLFFGSGTQLSVL.

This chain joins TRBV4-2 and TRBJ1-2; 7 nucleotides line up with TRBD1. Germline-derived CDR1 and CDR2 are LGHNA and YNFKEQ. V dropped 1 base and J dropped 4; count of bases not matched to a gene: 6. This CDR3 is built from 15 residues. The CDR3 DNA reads TGTGCCAGCAGCCAAGGAGGGGGCAACTTCTATGGCTACACCTTC. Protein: CASSQGGGNFYGYTF.